One T cell receptor beta chain is described in this entry. Its antigen is not known. This sample is part of a study of cytomegalovirus exposure and HLA in healthy donors. Losses at the gene ends were 4 bases for V and 4 bases for J; bases not matched to a gene: 5. This CDR3 region has 14 residues. Germline V gene lookup returns CDR1 LGHNA and CDR2 YSLEER. PCR employed 60 Vbeta and 13 Jbeta primers. Method: immunoSEQ multiplex PCR; TCRdb's copy keeps in-frame clones and lacks some. The sample shows about 190,000 clones, roughly 73% of them seen only once. Study results and limitations: Investigators reported 150 to 200 TCR beta chains as tied to cytomegalovirus.

The sequence was collected from a woman aged 25-40 years in good health and CMV-seropositive. The chain couples TRBV4-3 to TRBJ2-5; 8 positions match TRBD2. The sequenced sample was PBMCs. The CDR3 region is CASSPGLESETQYF. The DNA for the CDR3 is TGCGCCAGCAGCCCGGGACTAGAGTCAGAGACCCAGTACTTC.